This entry describes one T cell receptor beta chain. One base away lies a much larger clone, so this may be a sequencing read error. The entry originates in a study of molecular identifiers for immune sequencing clone quantification. In TCRdb, the PCR reads were re-called with MiXCR into one record per CDR3 protein. The data contain more than 300,000 distinct CDR3 sequences, around a fifth of them seen just once; the ten biggest clones take up approximately 0.8%. This CDR3 is built from 14 residues. Germline V gene sequence: CDR1 MNHEY, CDR2 SVGAGI. V was pared by 10 bases and J by 1 base, with 11 bases between.

The chain couples TRBV6-5 to TRBJ2-6; D ambiguous. The sample consisted of naive CD8+ T cells from blood, with Jurkat cell RNA spiked in. The subset was: FACS-sorted CD8+CD4-CCR7+CD45RA+ naive T cells. The sequence derives from a human donor in good health. Some libraries in this study had Jurkat cell RNA spiked in. This CDR3 reads CANTPVSGANVLTF. The CDR3 DNA is TGTGCCAACACCCCGGTGTCTGGGGCCAACGTCCTGACTTTC.